This passage covers 14 T cell receptor beta chains from one sample sequenced in a study of blood T cell repertoires in COVID-19. Clones were read by immunoSEQ multiplex PCR, and TCRdb kept only the in-frame ones, dropping some. The table shows approximately 250,000 clones, with 86% occurring only once. The sequenced sample was peripheral blood. Receptor source: a man aged 35 to 55 with active or convalescent COVID-19.

The count of this clone is one. The J gene is TRBJ2-3, the V gene TRBV10-3, with D possibly TRBD2 on 6 matching bases. The germline gives CDR1 ENHRY, CDR2 SYGVKD. The CDR3 extends over 12 amino acids. V was cut by 9 bases and J by 0 bases, with 7 bases left in between. The CDR3: CAMGGSTDTQYF. CDR3 in DNA: TGTGCCATGGGGGGTAGCACAGATACGCAGTATTTT.

This clone occurred once. The chain combines TRBV5-1 with TRBJ2-3, with 12 bases identical to TRBD2. After removal of 3 bases from V and 2 bases from J, the junction contained 4 bases not matched to a gene. Germline CDR1 SGHRS, CDR2 YFSETQ. The CDR3 spans 16 residues. The CDR3 DNA follows: TGCGCCAGCAGCTCTGGACTAGCGGGATTCACAGATACGCAGTATTTT. The encoded protein is CASSSGLAGFTDTQYF.

The chain employs TRBV18 and TRBJ2-7, with 12 bases fitting TRBD2. Looked up from germline, CDR1 is KGHSH and CDR2 is LQKENI. The CDR3 has 20 residues. J lost 5 bases, V lost 3 bases, and 20 bases had no gene match. The chain's CDR3 is CASSPPLAGGPSNWVDEQYF. CDR3 bases: TGTGCCAGCTCACCTCCCCTAGCGGGAGGGCCCTCGAATTGGGTCGACGAGCAGTACTTC.

This clone turned up a few times. As DNA, the CDR3 is TGTGCCAGTACTAAGGGGGTAGTTGAAGCTTTCTTT. Protein: CASTKGVVEAFF. The chain has TRBV5-6 and TRBJ1-1; D possibly corresponds to TRBD1 (6 bases). With 8 bases removed from V and 7 bases from J, the gap between germline ends came to 15 bases. This CDR3 is built from 12 residues. CDR1 and CDR2 from the germline V gene are SGHDT and YYEEEE.

V gene TRBV5-4 combines with J gene TRBJ2-3; TRBD2 aligns across 11 bases. The CDR3 spans 18 residues. The germline V gene has CDR1 SGHNT and CDR2 YYREEE (reference sequence). With 0 bases clipped from V and 2 bases from J, the junction kept 8 bases outside the gene matches. The CDR3 bases are TGTGCCAGCAGCTTGGTTTTCGGGACTAGCGGAAACACAGATACGCAGTATTTT. Amino acid sequence: CASSLVFGTSGNTDTQYF.

This clone came up a few times. This chain connects TRBV7-9 to TRBJ1-5; D ambiguous. The germline gives CDR1 SEHNR, CDR2 FQNEAQ (reference sequence). This CDR3 region has 16 residues. V was trimmed by 5 bases and J by 0 bases, leaving 14 bases between them. The CDR3 DNA sequence: TGTGCCAGCAGCCGGGAGAGAGGGTATAGCAATCAGCCCCAGCATTTT. It translates to CASSRERGYSNQPQHF.

The chain couples TRBV7-9 to TRBJ2-1, with TRBD2 identical over 13 bases. The CDR3 is 16 residues long. Looked up from germline, CDR1 is SEHNR and CDR2 is FQNEAQ (reference sequence). The V segment lost 5 bases and the J segment 9 bases; nucleotides outside the gene matches: 10. CDR3 DNA: TGTGCCAGCAGCCCTACAACTAGCGGGGGGGCCGGTGAGCAGTTCTTC. Translating it yields CASSPTTSGGAGEQFF.

The V and J genes are TRBV27 and TRBJ2-5; 9 bases map to TRBD2. This CDR3 spans 17 amino acids. The germline V gene has CDR1 MNHEY and CDR2 SMNVEV (reference sequence). The ends lost 6 bases at V and 3 bases at J; junction bases unmatched: 14. The CDR3 DNA is TGTGCCAGCAGGCACAGGGTTCTAGCGGGGCGAAAAGAGACCCAGTACTTC. This encodes CASRHRVLAGRKETQYF.

This clone was recorded once. The DNA of the CDR3 is TGTGCCAGTACACGGGGTAATCAGCCCCAGCATTTT. This encodes CASTRGNQPQHF. The chain has TRBV19 and TRBJ1-5; D unclear. CDR1 is LNHDA, CDR2 SQIVND, per germline (reference sequence). V lost 7 bases and J lost 4, with 8 bases in between. CDR3 size: 12 residues. The whole variable domain, remainder taken from reference TRBV19 and TRBJ1-5, is DGGITQSPKYLFRKEGQNVTLSCEQNLNHDAMYWYRQDPGQGLRLIYYSQIVNDFQKGDIAEGYSVSREKKESFPLTVTSAQKNPTAFYLCASTRGNQPQHFGDGTRLSIL.

The chain carries TRBV5-5 and TRBJ2-5; TRBD2 might be the D (5 bases). Germline assignment: CDR1 SGHKS and CDR2 YYEKEE (reference sequence). This CDR3 comprises 17 residues. The ends were cut back, 1 base at V and 2 bases at J, with 18 bases in the middle. CDR3 nucleotide sequence: TGTGCCAGCAGCTTGTTGCCTAGCTCGGGTCTGCAAGAGACCCAGTACTTC. Its protein is CASSLLPSSGLQETQYF.

The V call is TRBV6-5, the J call TRBJ2-7, with 10 bases lining up with TRBD1. Germline V lookup: CDR1 MNHEY, CDR2 SVGAGI. The CDR3 totals 14 residues. The junction had 7 bases not matched to a gene; V was cut back by 5 bases and J by 6 bases. Here the CDR3 reads CASSTGTGVPEQYF. The CDR3 region has the DNA TGTGCCAGCAGTACCGGGACAGGGGTACCCGAGCAGTACTTC.

The V gene is TRBV4-2, the J gene TRBJ2-3; 8 bases match TRBD2. V was clipped by 0 bases and J by 0 bases; unmatched bases: 5. The CDR3 runs 17 residues. Germline CDR1 reads LGHNA; CDR2 reads YNFKEQ. CDR3 nucleotides: TGTGCCAGCAGCCAAGAGTTAGCGGGGCTAAGCACAGATACGCAGTATTTT. This encodes CASSQELAGLSTDTQYF.

The J gene is TRBJ1-1, the V gene TRBV7-9, with TRBD1 as a possible D gene (6 bases). The CDR3 runs 15 residues. V was clipped by 1 base and J by 4 bases, with 13 bases between them. The germline CDR1 and CDR2 sequences are SEHNR and FQNEAQ (reference sequence). The CDR3 region is CASSLEGEGGTEAFF. The CDR3 bases are TGTGCCAGCAGCTTAGAGGGCGAAGGGGGCACTGAAGCTTTCTTT.

This clone occurred once. The rearrangement links TRBV28 to TRBJ2-5; the D gene is possibly TRBD2 (7 bases). Per the germline V gene, CDR1 is MDHEN and CDR2 is SYDVKM. This CDR3 is 14 amino acids long. Between the trimmed V and J ends, which lost 2 bases and 3 bases, there was a span of 10 bases. This CDR3 is CASSLGGGEETQYF. In nucleotides, the CDR3 is TGTGCCAGCAGTTTAGGAGGGGGGGAAGAGACCCAGTACTTC.